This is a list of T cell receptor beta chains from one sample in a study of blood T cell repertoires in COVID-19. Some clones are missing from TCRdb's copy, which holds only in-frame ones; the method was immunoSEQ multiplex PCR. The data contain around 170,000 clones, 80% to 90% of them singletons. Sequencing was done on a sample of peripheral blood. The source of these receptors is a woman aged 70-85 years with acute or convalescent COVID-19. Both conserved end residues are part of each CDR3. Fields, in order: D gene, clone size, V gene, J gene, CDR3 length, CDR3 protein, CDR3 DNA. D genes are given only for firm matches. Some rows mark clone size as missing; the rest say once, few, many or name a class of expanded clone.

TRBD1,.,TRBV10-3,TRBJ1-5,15,CAISSGQERNQPQHF,TGTGCCATCAGCTCGGGACAGGAGAGGAATCAGCCCCAGCATTTT
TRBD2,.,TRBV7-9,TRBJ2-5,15,CASSLLAGGQETQYF,TGTGCCAGCAGCTTACTAGCGGGGGGCCAAGAGACCCAGTACTTC
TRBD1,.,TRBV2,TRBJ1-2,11,CASREGQDPTF,TGTGCCAGCAGGGAGGGACAGGACCCGACCTTC
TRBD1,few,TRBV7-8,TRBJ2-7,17,CASSLGQGLYTTYEQYF,TGTGCCAGCAGCTTAGGACAGGGCCTATACACAACCTACGAGCAGTACTTC
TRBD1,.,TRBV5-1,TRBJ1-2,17,CASSFPTQTGGTNGYTF,TGCGCCAGCAGCTTCCCCACTCAGACAGGGGGCACGAATGGCTACACCTTC
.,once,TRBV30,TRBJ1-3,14,CAWSVSGSGNTIYF,TGTGCCTGGAGTGTATCGGGGTCTGGAAACACCATATATTTT
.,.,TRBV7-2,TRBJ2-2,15,CASSQAQVYTGELFF,TGTGCCAGCAGCCAGGCCCAGGTATACACCGGGGAGCTGTTTTTT
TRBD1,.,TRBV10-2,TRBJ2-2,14,CASSEQGYTGELFF,TGCGCCAGCAGTGAACAGGGGTACACCGGGGAGCTGTTTTTT
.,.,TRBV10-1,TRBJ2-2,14,CASSGGLNTGELFF,TGCGCCAGCAGCGGGGGATTGAACACCGGGGAGCTGTTTTTT
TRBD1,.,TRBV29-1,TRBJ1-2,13,CSVSRQGAKGYTF,TGCAGCGTTTCTAGACAGGGGGCTAAGGGCTACACCTTC
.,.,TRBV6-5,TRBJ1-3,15,CASSYSPGAGNTIYF,TGTGCCAGCAGTTACTCACCAGGGGCTGGAAACACCATATATTTT
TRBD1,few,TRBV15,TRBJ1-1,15,CATSTGQGRNTEAFF,TGTGCCACCAGCACTGGACAGGGAAGGAACACTGAAGCTTTCTTT
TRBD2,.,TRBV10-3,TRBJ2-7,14,CAISEWREGDEQYF,TGTGCCATCAGTGAGTGGCGGGAGGGCGACGAGCAGTACTTC
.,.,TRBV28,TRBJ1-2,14,CASSSIRQSNGYTF,TGTGCCAGCAGTTCGATTCGACAGTCTAATGGCTACACCTTC
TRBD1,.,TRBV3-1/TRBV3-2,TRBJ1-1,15,CASSHRQGLNTEAFF,TGTGCCAGCAGCCATAGACAGGGGTTGAACACTGAAGCTTTCTTT
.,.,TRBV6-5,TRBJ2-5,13,CASSPGLQETQYF,TGTGCCAGCAGCCCGGGACTTCAAGAGACCCAGTACTTC
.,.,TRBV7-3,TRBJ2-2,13,CASSLTSAGELFF,TGTGCCAGCAGCTTAACATCAGCCGGGGAGCTGTTTTTT
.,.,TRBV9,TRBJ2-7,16,CASSPFGVAAYYEQYF,TGTGCCAGCAGCCCGTTTGGGGTAGCGGCTTACTACGAGCAGTACTTC
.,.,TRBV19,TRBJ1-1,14,CASTPTRVPTEAFF,TGTGCCAGTACACCGACCCGGGTTCCCACTGAAGCTTTCTTT
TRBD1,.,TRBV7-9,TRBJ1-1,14,CASSPLQGAGEAFF,TGTGCCAGCAGCCCCCTACAGGGGGCCGGTGAAGCTTTCTTT
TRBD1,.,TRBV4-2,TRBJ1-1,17,CASSHLFRGKGDTEAFF,TGTGCCAGCAGCCATCTATTCAGGGGGAAAGGGGACACTGAAGCTTTCTTT
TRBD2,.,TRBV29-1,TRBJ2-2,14,CSVGAGTSSGELFF,TGCAGCGTGGGGGCCGGGACTAGCTCCGGGGAGCTGTTTTTT
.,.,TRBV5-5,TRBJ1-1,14,CASSLPHTNTEAFF,TGTGCCAGCAGCTTGCCCCATACTAACACTGAAGCTTTCTTT
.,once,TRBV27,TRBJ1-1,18,CASSFRSPTDGRGSEAFF,TGTGCCAGCAGTTTCCGCAGCCCCACTGACGGGAGGGGATCTGAAGCTTTCTTT
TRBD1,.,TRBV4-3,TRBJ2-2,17,CASSQEPTGGNTGELFF,TGCGCCAGCAGCCAAGAACCGACAGGGGGCAACACCGGGGAGCTGTTTTTT